In this sample, the clone carrying this T cell receptor beta chain turned up a few times. These data originate in a study of T-cell reconstitution after alpha-beta-depleted transplantation in children. After removal of 0 bases from V and 7 bases from J, the junction contained 3 bases not matched to a gene. From germline, CDR1 is PRHDT and CDR2 FYEKMQ (reference sequence). The CDR3 runs to 13 residues. The TCRbeta library incorporated unique molecular identifiers. TCRdb independently ran MiXCR on the PCR reads; one entry per CDR3 protein. The data contain about 130,000 distinct CDR3 sequences, 8.5% to 10% of them singletons.

The rearrangement links TRBV13 to TRBJ2-7; TRBD1 agrees at 7 bases. Specimen: PBMCs, mostly from graft donor cells, collected 180 days after TCRalphabeta/CD19-depleted stem cell transplant. The clonotype was recovered from a girl under three years old who had a stem cell transplant for combined immunodeficiency, so the T cells may come from the graft donor. The CDR3 coding sequence is TGTGCCAGCAGCTTAGGGACAGGGTTGGAGCAGTACTTC. Encoded protein: CASSLGTGLEQYF.